This TCR beta chain came from a study of naive and memory T cell subsets listed by TCRdb under 2017. General notes on the study: The figure summarizing these samples reported ten or so blood donors, 7 tuberculin skin test biopsies and 3 saline control biopsies. As previously described, skin biopsies were taken from tuberculin skin test sites or from saline-injected control sites and processed for RNA extraction. PCR2 was typically run as a SYBR Green qPCR and stopped at a set threshold, although low-input samples could use end-point PCR of around 6 cycles instead.

Explained via the paper, the treatment or condition label denotes: skin biopsy from PPD injection site in Mantoux-positive individual. Using 3' ligation of a UMI-containing oligonucleotide to TCR cDNA, the study laid out a robust and sensitive protocol to amplify, sequence and analyze TCRs. Tuberculin skin test biopsies came from sites injected with PPD in individuals with a positive Mantoux test. Total RNA was used without cell sorting and was treated with RQ1 DNase before reverse transcription, with a target input of about 1 to 1000 ng. To check how robust the pipeline was in samples where T cells make up a minority population, libraries were built from skin biopsies and whole blood. As to this clonotype: The antigen it binds to is not known. One base away there is no much larger clone; base qualities are not given.

What the research found in general, with its limitations: TCR sequences were reportedly recovered from both skin biopsy types, with far more TCRs at tuberculin skin test sites. Skin biopsy collection and RNA processing details were not given in the paper but referenced to earlier studies. The RNA-based method was acknowledged to be potentially sensitive to changes in TCR transcripts with T cell activation and differentiation. The larger number of TCRs at tuberculin skin test sites was interpreted as T cell infiltration of a delayed type IV hypersensitivity reaction.

CDR1 and CDR2 are drawn from the germline V gene (reference sequence): DFQATT, SNEGSKA. The V end loses 7 bases and the J end loses 8 bases, and a stretch of 23 bases separates them. Counted from cysteine to phenylalanine, this CDR3 has 14 amino acids. The DNA shown is the 42-base CDR3, in frame from base 1. Library creation used UMI-ligation and nested PCR. The ligated cDNA was amplified by four rounds of PCR, in which nested alpha and beta constant region primers were used together with the SP2 primer. TCR RNA was reverse transcribed with SuperScript IV using alpha and beta constant region primers for the blood and skin samples. Using T4 RNA ligase 1, an oligonucleotide carrying both the Illumina SP2 primer and a UMI was ligated onto the 3' end of the cDNA. To prevent hairpin formation, the 12-nucleotide UMI was made up of two random hexamers with an eight-base spacer between them. From the second PCR onward, TCR alpha and beta chain libraries were processed separately, and dual indexing was applied for multiplexing. After pooling, the indexed libraries were analyzed by capillary electrophoresis and sequenced on either an Illumina MiSeq or NextSeq. To boost base diversity and improve cluster recognition, PhiX DNA at about 5-7.5% was spiked into the libraries. Regarding the original processing steps: Demultiplexor took UMIs from read 2, joined the UMIs to the TCR sequence from read 1, and separated reads according to sample indices. Decombinator identified V and J genes and V-J junctions and gave each TCR a five-part identifier that included V and J deletions. UMIs were used by Collapsinator to correct sequencing errors and PCR amplification heterogeneity, so that a UMI-based abundance was obtained for each TCR. Identifiers were converted to nucleotide sequence by CDR3Translator and translated to amino acids, and CDR3 regions were extracted on the basis of terminal motifs. Error-corrected alpha and beta TCR counts from blood and skin were compared after normalization to input RNA amount. Using fastp at Q25 and MiXCR, TCRdb reprocessed the public reads and kept productive beta chains. Each CDR3 protein gets just one entry, which takes the most common genes and DNA from the rows behind it. TCRdb, rather than the study authors, made the V and J calls. This sample is represented by 35,000 to 40,000 distinct CDR3 sequences; 9.5% to 12% of them were singletons. The ten largest account for roughly 3.9% of the sample.

The sample was skin, taken from a tuberculin skin test site. This sequence originates from an adult in good health. This chain is built from TRBV20-1 and TRBJ1-1, with TRBD1 perhaps the D gene, on 6 matching bases. Here is the DNA: TGCAGTGTGCCCCATGCGGGACAAGCGATAGAAGCTTTCTTT. This codes for CSVPHAGQAIEAFF.